The T cell receptor (beta chain) under discussion was sequenced for a study of cytomegalovirus exposure and HLA in healthy donors. Germline-derived CDR1 and CDR2 are MNHNS and SASEGT. The CDR3 covers 15 residues. With 6 bases removed from V and 6 bases from J, the gap between germline ends came to 19 bases. The PCR had 60 Vbeta and 13 Jbeta primers. Some clones are missing from TCRdb's copy, which holds only in-frame ones; the method was immunoSEQ multiplex PCR. The sample consists of some 190,000 clones, 75% to 90% of them appearing once. This chain connects TRBV6-1 to TRBJ2-3, with TRBD2 as a possible D gene (6 bases). Sequences were obtained from PBMCs. The source of this sequence is a girl aged 5-17 years in good health and CMV-seropositive. CDR3 nucleotide sequence: TGTGCCAGCAGCCCAGCCCGACTAGGGGCGGATACGCAGTATTTT. Translation: CASSPARLGADTQYF.